The 24 T cell receptor beta chains listed next were all sequenced from one sample in a study of OX40 agonist ivuxolimab in advanced cancers. The library came from the immunoSEQ multiplex PCR assay. TCRdb carries this immuneACCESS record with in-frame sequences only. Its versions omit some clonotypes, under half of them owing to an unresolved V gene in the studies checked, with the rest unexplained. The sample contains tens of thousands of clones, 70% to 90% of them found a single time. The ten largest account for 9% to 15% of the sample. Sequenced here: CD4+ or CD8+ T cells sorted from blood, sampled in a trial of the OX40 agonist ivuxolimab. Receptors originate from an adult with an advanced solid tumor such as melanoma, head and neck, liver or kidney cancer.

This chain joins TRBV10-3 and TRBJ1-1, with a possible D match to TRBD1 (5 bases). Germline CDR1 ENHRY, CDR2 SYGVKD. This CDR3 region has 17 residues. Between the trimmed V and J ends, which lost 0 bases and 3 bases, there was a span of 17 bases. This CDR3 is CAISESYPADRDTEAFF. For the CDR3, the DNA is TGTGCCATCAGTGAGTCTTATCCCGCTGACAGAGACACTGAAGCTTTCTTT.

This CDR3 reads CASSSDIKNTGELFF. The CDR3 DNA sequence: TGTGCCAGCAGTTCGGACATCAAGAACACCGGGGAGCTGTTTTTT. The chain recombines TRBV6-6 with TRBJ2-2; D may be TRBD1 (5 bases). The CDR3 sequence is 15 residues long. In germline, CDR1 is MNHNY, CDR2 SVGAGI (reference sequence). Trimming removed 4 bases from V and 1 base from J, with 10 bases in between.

This clone was seen only once. The chain employs TRBV7-2 and TRBJ2-5; TRBD2 is a possible D gene (6 bases). CDR1 SGHTA and CDR2 FQGNSA come from the germline V gene. The CDR3 sequence is 15 residues long. V was cut by 5 bases and J by 5 bases, with 18 bases left in between. CDR3 sequence: CASSTGTSTAETQYF. The DNA of the CDR3 is TGTGCCAGCAGCACCGGGACTTCTACCGCTGAGACCCAGTACTTC. Full variable domain (missing parts from reference TRBV7-2 and TRBJ2-5): GAGVSQSPSNKVTEKGKDVELRCDPISGHTALYWYRQSLGQGLEFLIYFQGNSAPDKSGLPSDRFSAERTGGSVSTLTIQRTQQEDSAVYLCASSTGTSTAETQYFGPGTRLLVL.

The J gene is TRBJ2-3, the V gene TRBV9; 7 bases map to TRBD2. CDR1 is SGDLS, CDR2 YYNGEE, per germline. CDR3 length: 16 residues. After removal of 4 bases from V and 1 base from J, the junction contained 9 bases not matched to a gene. The CDR3 DNA is TGTGCCAGCAGCCCCGCGGGGGATGTGGGCACAGATACGCAGTATTTT. Encoded protein: CASSPAGDVGTDTQYF.

The rearrangement links TRBV11-3 to TRBJ2-7; 10 nucleotides match TRBD1. From germline, CDR1 is SGHNT and CDR2 YENEEA. Unmatched junction bases numbered 6, after V lost 5 bases and J lost 2 bases. The length of the CDR3 is 15 residues. The CDR3 DNA follows: TGTGCCAGCAGCCCTGGGACAGGGGCGGCCTACGAGCAGTACGTC. It specifies CASSPGTGAAYEQYV.

The chain carries TRBV2 and TRBJ2-7; 10 bases are shared with TRBD2. The CDR3 totals 16 residues. With 5 bases clipped from V and 0 bases from J, the junction kept 7 bases outside the gene matches. In germline, CDR1 is SNHLY, CDR2 FYNNEI. The CDR3 nucleotides are TGTGCCAGCAGTTTATGGCCTAGCGGGAGCTCCTACGAGCAGTACGTC. This sequence encodes CASSLWPSGSSYEQYV.

This clone was observed a handful of times. This rearrangement joins TRBV10-3 to TRBJ1-1, with D perhaps matching TRBD1 (5 bases). Germline values: CDR1 ENHRY, CDR2 SYGVKD. This CDR3 has 16 amino acids. Trimming stripped 3 bases from V and 4 bases from J, with 18 bases between. The CDR3 sequence: CAISDLERGEGTEAFF. The CDR3 DNA sequence: TGTGCCATCAGTGATCTGGAGAGGGGCGAGGGCACTGAAGCTTTCTTT.

This clone showed up just a few times. The chain uses TRBV19 and TRBJ1-1; unclear D gene. V lost 3 bases to trimming and J lost 1 base, with 6 bases between them. This CDR3 comprises 13 residues. Germline V gene data show CDR1 as LNHDA and CDR2 as SQIVND (reference sequence). CDR3 loop: CASSMGRNTEAFF. The CDR3 DNA is TGTGCCAGTAGTATGGGTAGGAACACTGAAGCTTTCTTT.

This chain uses TRBV9 with TRBJ1-5; D is undetermined. This CDR3 has 13 residues. The V end lost 0 bases, the J end lost 6 bases, and 7 bases lay between the germline ends. Germline-derived CDR1 and CDR2 are SGDLS and YYNGEE. CDR3 in amino acids: CASSVAGGQPQHF. CDR3 sequence (DNA): TGTGCCAGCAGCGTAGCCGGCGGTCAGCCCCAGCATTTT.

The chain couples TRBV7-9 to TRBJ2-1; D remains ambiguous. V was trimmed by 3 bases and J by 5 bases, leaving 17 bases between them. Germline-derived CDR1 and CDR2 are SEHNR and FQNEAQ (reference sequence). The length of the CDR3 is 16 residues. The CDR3 DNA reads as TGTGCCAGCAGCTTTTTCTCCCTCGGAAAACACAATGAGCAGTTCTTC. It is translated as CASSFFSLGKHNEQFF. The full variable domain, rest sourced from reference TRBV7-9 and TRBJ2-1, is DTGVSQNPRHKITKRGQNVTFRCDPISEHNRLYWYRQTLGQGPEFLTYFQNEAQLEKSRLLSDRFSAERPKGSFSTLEIQRTEQGDSAMYLCASSFFSLGKHNEQFFGPGTRLTVL.

This chain connects TRBV13 to TRBJ1-2; D is unclear. Between the trimmed V and J ends, which lost 7 bases and 7 bases, there was a span of 13 bases. The CDR3 length is 12 residues. Germline CDR1 is PRHDT and CDR2 is FYEKMQ (reference sequence). This CDR3 is CASTYLTSGYTF. CDR3 nucleotide sequence: TGTGCCAGCACGTATTTAACTTCTGGCTACACCTTC.

A word on this clone: A junction end diverges from the germline sequence, so it may reflect a read error. This rearrangement joins TRBV2 to TRBJ1-3; maybe TRBD1 (5 bases). Germline-derived CDR1 and CDR2 are SNHLY and FYNNEI. The CDR3 totals 10 residues. In nucleotides, the CDR3 is TGTGCCAGCAGGGGGCCAGGCGAGGCTTTT. Translated: CASRGPGEAF.

The rearrangement links TRBV27 to TRBJ2-7, with D tentatively TRBD1 (6 bases). The germline V gene encodes CDR1 MNHEY and CDR2 SMNVEV (reference sequence). The CDR3 loop spans 16 amino acids. Trimming removed 3 bases at V and 5 bases at J, with 20 bases between. The CDR3 DNA follows: TGTGCCAGCAGTTTTAACCGGGCTACAGGGTCCAACGAGCAGTACTTC. Its translation is CASSFNRATGSNEQYF.

The chain combines TRBV6-6 with TRBJ2-7; 8 positions agree with TRBD1. In germline, CDR1 is MNHNY, CDR2 SVGAGI (reference sequence). The CDR3 sequence is 13 residues long. Trimming took 2 bases from V and 6 from J; bases not matched to a gene: 3. Written as DNA, the CDR3 is TGTGCCAGCAGTTACGGGACAGGTGGCGAGCAGTACGTC. Translating it yields CASSYGTGGEQYV.

This chain uses TRBV4-3 with TRBJ2-1; TRBD2 is a possible D gene (6 bases). The V and J ends lost 1 base and 2 bases respectively, with 12 bases between them. The germline CDR1 and CDR2 sequences are LGHNA and YSLEER. The CDR3 loop spans 16 amino acids. The CDR3 protein is CASSQGALATYNEQFF. The CDR3, as DNA: TGCGCCAGCAGCCAAGGGGCCCTAGCGACCTACAATGAGCAGTTCTTC.

The chain links TRBV7-9 to TRBJ1-2; TRBD1 matches 8 bases. Per germline, CDR1 SEHNR and CDR2 FQNEAQ (reference sequence). The V and J ends lost 5 bases and 7 bases, in that order; junction bases with no gene match: 15. The length of the CDR3 is 16 residues. The CDR3 DNA sequence: TGTGCCAGCAGCGCCTCAACTTGGACAGGGAAGGGTGGCTACACCTTC. Translation gives CASSASTWTGKGGYTF.

The rearrangement links TRBV9 to TRBJ1-2; TRBD1 matches at 8 bases. In germline, CDR1 is SGDLS, CDR2 YYNGEE. CDR3 length: 16 amino acids. Trimming removed 1 base from V and 3 bases from J; junction bases left unmatched: 8. The CDR3 region has the DNA TGTGCCAGCAGCGTATCCGGACAGGGCGAACACTATGGCTACACCTTC. Translated: CASSVSGQGEHYGYTF.

The chain combines TRBV11-3 with TRBJ2-1; TRBD1 or TRBD2 may be the D gene (5 bases each). The CDR3 is 14 amino acids. Per the germline V gene, CDR1 is SGHNT and CDR2 is YENEEA. V was trimmed by 5 bases and J by 6 bases, leaving 14 bases between them. In DNA form, the CDR3 reads TGTGCCAGCAGCGGGACCCAGGCACCCAATGAGCAGTTCTTC. Translated, it gives CASSGTQAPNEQFF.

This chain joins TRBV6-1 and TRBJ1-3; no reliable D call. CDR1 and CDR2 (germline): MNHNS, SASEGT. The CDR3 consists of 16 residues. Trimming left V 2 bases short and J 0 bases short, with 11 bases between. The CDR3 sequence is CASSERRTPSGNTIYF. DNA for the CDR3: TGTGCCAGCAGTGAAAGGAGGACCCCCTCTGGAAACACCATATATTTT.

This clone was seen only a few times. V is TRBV6-1 and J is TRBJ2-3, with 14 bases fitting TRBD2. The CDR3 consists of 17 residues. V lost 5 bases, J lost 4 bases, and 8 bases stayed unmatched. Germline loops: CDR1 MNHNS, CDR2 SASEGT. The CDR3 DNA sequence: TGTGCCAGCAGTCAAGAAGGACTAGCGGGGGGTGCAGATACGCAGTATTTT. Translation gives CASSQEGLAGGADTQYF.

V gene TRBV9 combines with J gene TRBJ2-7, with D perhaps TRBD2 (5 bases). Germline loops: CDR1 SGDLS, CDR2 YYNGEE. Trimming removed 4 bases at V and 5 bases at J, with 19 bases between. The CDR3 spans 15 residues. CDR3 region: CASSLTAATGNEQYF. The CDR3 coding sequence is TGTGCCAGCAGCCTCACAGCTGCAACGGGAAACGAGCAGTACTTC. Drawing the rest from reference TRBV9 and TRBJ2-7, the complete variable domain is DSGVTQTPKHLITATGQRVTLRCSPRSGDLSVYWYQQSLDQGLQFLIQYYNGEERAKGNILERFSAQQFPDLHSELNLSSLELGDSALYFCASSLTAATGNEQYFGPGTRLTVT.

This rearrangement joins TRBV5-1 to TRBJ2-2; 7 bases align to TRBD2. There are 16 residues in the CDR3. CDR1 is SGHRS and CDR2 is YFSETQ in the germline V gene. V trimming: 2 bases; J trimming: 0 bases; junction bases outside the gene matches: 4. CDR3 loop: CASSFGTIPNTGELFF. CDR3 nucleotides: TGCGCCAGCAGCTTCGGGACTATTCCGAACACCGGGGAGCTGTTTTTT.

This clone was seen just once. The chain is built from TRBV7-9 and TRBJ2-1; D is undetermined. This CDR3 spans 16 amino acids. CDR1 is SEHNR, CDR2 FQNEAQ, per germline (reference sequence). Trimming left V 1 base short and J 2 bases short, with 12 bases between. This CDR3 is CASSLGVTTTYNEQFF. DNA of the CDR3: TGTGCCAGCAGCTTAGGAGTCACCACGACCTACAATGAGCAGTTCTTC.

The chain joins TRBV4-1 to TRBJ2-7; 12 positions match TRBD1. V gave up 4 bases and J gave up 6 bases; unmatched junction bases: 4. This CDR3 contains 14 residues. Germline CDR1 reads MGHRA; CDR2 reads YSYEKL. CDR3 sequence (DNA): TGCGCCAGCAGCCCGGGACAGGGGGCTTCCGAGCAGTACTTC. Protein: CASSPGQGASEQYF.